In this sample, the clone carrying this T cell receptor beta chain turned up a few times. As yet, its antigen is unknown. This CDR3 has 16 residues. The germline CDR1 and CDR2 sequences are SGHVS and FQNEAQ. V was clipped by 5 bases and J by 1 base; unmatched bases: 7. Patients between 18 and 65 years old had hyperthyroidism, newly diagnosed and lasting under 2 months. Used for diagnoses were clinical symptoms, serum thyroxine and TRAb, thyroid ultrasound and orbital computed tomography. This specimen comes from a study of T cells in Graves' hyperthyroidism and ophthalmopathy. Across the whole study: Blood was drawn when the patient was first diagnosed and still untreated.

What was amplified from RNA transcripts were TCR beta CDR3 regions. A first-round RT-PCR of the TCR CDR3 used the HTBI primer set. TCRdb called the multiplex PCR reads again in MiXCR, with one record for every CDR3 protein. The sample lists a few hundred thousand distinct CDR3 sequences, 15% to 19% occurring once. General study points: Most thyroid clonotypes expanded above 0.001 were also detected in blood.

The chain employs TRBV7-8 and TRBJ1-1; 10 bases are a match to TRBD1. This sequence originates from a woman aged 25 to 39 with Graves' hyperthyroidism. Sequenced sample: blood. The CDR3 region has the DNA TGTGCCAGCAGCAAAGACAGGGGGCTTCGGAACACTGAAGCTTTCTTT. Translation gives CASSKDRGLRNTEAFF.